Listed below are T cell receptor beta chains from one sample, sequenced in a study of CD4 T cells in relation to SARS-CoV-2 and coronaviruses. Generated by immunoSEQ multiplex PCR, the TCRdb table keeps only in-frame clones and is missing some. The sample holds 25,000 to 35,000 clones, 55% to 75% seen once. These receptors are not linked to any known antigen. What was sequenced was CD4+ T cells from PBMCs, cultured in vitro. The receptor set was obtained from a human donor in good health. CDR3s include the opening cysteine and the closing phenylalanine or tryptophan. A D gene is named only where the DNA matches it firmly. Size is stated for part of the rows, as once, few or many counts, or as a class when the clone is expanded.

v_gene	abundance	d_gene	j_gene	CDR3aa	CDR3nt
TRBV5-1	medium-sized	TRBD1	TRBJ1-4	CASSPGQGGNREKLFF	TGCGCCAGCAGCCCCGGACAGGGAGGAAATCGGGAAAAACTGTTTTTT
TRBV5-1	-	-	TRBJ2-7	CASSLNGNSYEQYF	TGCGCCAGCAGCTTAAACGGGAATTCCTACGAGCAGTACTTC
TRBV27	-	TRBD1	TRBJ1-2	CASSMTGGGYTF	TGTGCCAGCAGTATGACAGGGGGTGGCTACACCTTC
TRBV3-1/TRBV3-2	few	TRBD2	TRBJ2-7	CASRTTVLAGSPYEQYF	TGTGCCAGCAGAACGACAGTGCTAGCGGGGTCCCCCTACGAGCAGTACTTC
TRBV19	-	-	TRBJ2-5	CASRAGQGGETQYF	TGTGCCAGTAGGGCCGGGCAGGGCGGGGAGACCCAGTACTTC
TRBV6-5	-	-	TRBJ2-7	CASSYKYEQYF	TGTGCCAGCAGTTATAAATACGAGCAGTACTTC
TRBV29-1	-	-	TRBJ2-5	CSVEPLLYQETQYF	TGCAGCGTTGAACCCCTCTTGTACCAAGAGACCCAGTACTTC
TRBV7-9	once	-	TRBJ1-3	CASSPRGRASNTIYF	TGTGCCAGCAGCCCCCGTGGCAGGGCATCGAACACCATATATTTT
TRBV5-1	-	-	TRBJ1-1	CASSLYGSMNTEAFF	TGCGCCAGCAGCTTGTACGGTTCAATGAACACTGAAGCTTTCTTT
TRBV10-3	-	TRBD1	TRBJ2-7	CAISFLGGGHEQYF	TGTGCCATCAGTTTTTTAGGGGGCGGGCACGAGCAGTACTTC
TRBV30	-	TRBD1	TRBJ1-6	CAWSRTGGNSPLHF	TGTGCCTGGAGCCGGACAGGGGGGAATTCACCCCTCCACTTT
TRBV6-5	once	TRBD2	TRBJ2-1	CASKTSGGYNEQFF	TGTGCCAGCAAGACTAGCGGGGGATACAATGAGCAGTTCTTC
TRBV4-1	-	-	TRBJ2-7	CASSQVGGEQYF	TGCGCCAGCAGCCAAGTGGGCGGGGAGCAGTACTTC
TRBV10-2	few	TRBD1	TRBJ2-1	CASSEQGAYNEQFF	TGCGCCAGCAGTGAACAGGGGGCCTACAATGAGCAGTTCTTC
TRBV7-2	-	-	TRBJ2-1	CASSLGAWGNYNEQFF	TGTGCCAGCAGCTTAGGAGCTTGGGGGAACTACAATGAGCAGTTCTTC
TRBV19	-	-	TRBJ1-5	CASSIQQGNQPQHF	TGTGCCAGTAGTATTCAACAGGGAAATCAGCCCCAGCATTTT
TRBV7-9	few	TRBD2	TRBJ2-2	CASLRPGGGNTGELFF	TGTGCCAGCCTGAGGCCGGGAGGCGGGAACACCGGGGAGCTGTTTTTT
TRBV7-2	-	-	TRBJ2-5	CASSLQGSETQYF	TGTGCCAGCAGCTTGCAGGGGTCGGAGACCCAGTACTTC
TRBV5-1	once	-	TRBJ1-5	CASSLVGGNQPQHF	TGCGCCAGCAGCTTGGTTGGGGGTAATCAGCCCCAGCATTTT
TRBV5-1	-	-	TRBJ1-5	CASSREGNQPQHF	TGCGCCAGCAGCCGGGAGGGCAATCAGCCCCAGCATTTT
TRBV10-3	-	-	TRBJ1-3	CAIGTSTGLSGNTIYF	TGTGCCATCGGTACATCGACGGGACTCTCTGGAAACACCATATATTTT
TRBV5-1	-	TRBD1	TRBJ1-1	CASSPGGRKAEAFF	TGCGCCAGCAGCCCAGGGGGGCGAAAGGCTGAAGCTTTCTTT
TRBV6-5	-	-	TRBJ2-5	CASSYSLTPQETQYF	TGTGCCAGCAGTTACTCACTCACGCCTCAAGAGACCCAGTACTTC
TRBV5-8	few	-	TRBJ1-5	CASGAVIGNQPQHF	TGTGCCAGCGGAGCGGTAATCGGCAATCAGCCCCAGCATTTT
TRBV12-5	few	-	TRBJ2-2	CASQRGPANTGELFF	TGTGCCAGCCAGAGAGGGCCAGCCAACACCGGGGAGCTGTTTTTT
TRBV9	-	-	TRBJ2-1	CASSVEAEPYNEQFF	TGTGCCAGCAGCGTAGAAGCGGAACCCTACAATGAGCAGTTCTTC
TRBV7-8	-	TRBD2	TRBJ2-3	CASSLRAPTSGATDTQYF	TGTGCCAGCAGCTTAAGGGCCCCGACTAGCGGGGCGACAGATACGCAGTATTTT
TRBV6-5	-	TRBD1	TRBJ1-1	CASSRRQGGNTEAFF	TGTGCCAGCAGTCGCCGACAGGGGGGTAACACTGAAGCTTTCTTT
TRBV30	few	TRBD1	TRBJ1-1	CAGDRGNTEAFF	TGTGCCGGGGACAGGGGGAACACTGAAGCTTTCTTT
TRBV5-1	-	TRBD1	TRBJ2-2	CASSAPGTGRTGELFF	TGCGCCAGCAGCGCCCCCGGGACAGGGCGTACCGGGGAGCTGTTTTTT
TRBV10-3	-	-	TRBJ2-1	CAISEGGTEQFF	TGTGCCATCAGTGAAGGGGGTACTGAGCAGTTCTTC
TRBV12-3/TRBV12-4	-	-	TRBJ2-1	CASSLRQSEQFF	TGTGCCAGCAGTTTGAGACAGTCCGAGCAGTTCTTC